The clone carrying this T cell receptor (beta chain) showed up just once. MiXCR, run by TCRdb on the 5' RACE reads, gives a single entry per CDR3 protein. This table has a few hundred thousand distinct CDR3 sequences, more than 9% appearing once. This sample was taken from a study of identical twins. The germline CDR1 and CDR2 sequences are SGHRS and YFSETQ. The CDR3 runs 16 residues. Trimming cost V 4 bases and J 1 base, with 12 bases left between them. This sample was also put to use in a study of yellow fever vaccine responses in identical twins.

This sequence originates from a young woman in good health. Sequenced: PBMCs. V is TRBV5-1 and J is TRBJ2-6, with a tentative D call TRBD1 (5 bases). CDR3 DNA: TGCGCCAGCAGCACCCCCTCAGGGTCTGGGGCCAACGTCCTGACTTTC. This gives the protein CASSTPSGSGANVLTF. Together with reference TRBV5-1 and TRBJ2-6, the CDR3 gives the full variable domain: KAGVTQTPRYLIKTRGQQVTLSCSPISGHRSVSWYQQTPGQGLQFLFEYFSETQRNKGNFPGRFSGRQFSNSRSEMNVSTLELGDSALYLCASSTPSGSGANVLTFGAGSRLTVL.